Following are 8 T cell receptor beta chains from one sample sequenced in a study of T cell responses to AZD1222 COVID-19 vaccine. Some clones are missing from TCRdb's copy, which holds only in-frame ones; the method was immunoSEQ multiplex PCR. This sample has 26,000 or so clones; about 90% occur once, and the top ten carry about 8.8%. The source was peripheral blood, collected 28 days after the second AZD1222 dose. These TCRs come from an adult who received the AZD1222 COVID-19 vaccine.

The table lists this clone with a count of one. This sequence joins TRBV6-5 and TRBJ1-2; D possibly corresponds to TRBD1 (6 bases). The length of the CDR3 is 13 residues. The germline V and J ends were trimmed by 6 bases and 4 bases, with 12 bases remaining between them. The germline CDR1 and CDR2 sequences are MNHEY and SVGAGI. CDR3 residues: CASSVRDTYGYTF. DNA for the CDR3: TGTGCCAGCAGCGTACGGGACACCTATGGCTACACCTTC.

The chain recombines TRBV10-3 with TRBJ1-2; D call uncertain. V was pared by 7 bases and J by 5 bases, with 20 bases between. Germline V gives CDR1 ENHRY, CDR2 SYGVKD. This CDR3 has 15 residues. The CDR3, as DNA: TGTGCCATCACCCCGGACGGAAACCGAGGGTATGGCTACACCTTC. Residues: CAITPDGNRGYGYTF.

About this clone itself: One end of the junction does not line up with germline, which may come from a read error. V and J are TRBV7-3 and TRBJ2-1, with a possible D match to TRBD1 (5 bases). Germline CDR1 SGHTA, CDR2 FQGTGA. The CDR3 runs 14 residues. The CDR3 DNA follows: TGTGCCAGCAGCAGAAGGGGATCACACAATGGGCAGTTCTTC. This codes for CASSRRGSHNGQFF.

On this clone: One end of the junction varies from germline; a read error may be responsible. This chain's CDR3 is CTSSQNTETEAFF. CDR3 nucleotides: TGCACCAGCAGCCAAAATACAGAAACTGAAGCTTTCTTT. This rearrangement joins TRBV4-3 to TRBJ1-1; D gene uncertain. The CDR3 is 13 residues long. Per germline, CDR1 LGHNA and CDR2 YSLEER.

The chain combines TRBV12-5 with TRBJ2-7, with 14 nucleotides matching TRBD2. V lost 2 bases and J lost 0; bases outside the gene matches: 9. CDR1 and CDR2 from the germline V gene are LGHNT and FRNRAP. This CDR3 has 19 amino acids. As DNA, the CDR3 is TGTGCTAGTGGTTTGAGCGCTGGACTAGCGGGAGGTTACTCCTACGAGCAGTACTTC. Encoded protein: CASGLSAGLAGGYSYEQYF.

The chain joins TRBV5-5 to TRBJ2-6; unclear D gene. Germline CDR1 reads SGHKS; CDR2 reads YYEKEE (reference sequence). The V end lost 4 bases, the J end lost 0 bases, and 8 bases lay between the germline ends. The CDR3 spans 15 residues. The CDR3 loop is CASSPDGSGANVLTF. The CDR3 nucleotides are TGTGCCAGCAGCCCCGACGGCTCTGGGGCCAACGTCCTGACTTTC.

The chain links TRBV7-9 to TRBJ1-5, with 9 positions matching TRBD1. The ends lost 5 bases at V and 7 bases at J; junction bases unmatched: 6. The CDR3 sequence is 14 residues long. The germline V gene encodes CDR1 SEHNR and CDR2 FQNEAQ (reference sequence). The CDR3 is CASSQTGGWQPQHF. CDR3 bases: TGTGCCAGCAGCCAAACAGGGGGCTGGCAGCCCCAGCATTTT.

The chain is built from TRBV11-1 and TRBJ2-4, with D perhaps TRBD2 (5 bases). The ends were cut back, 2 bases at V and 2 bases at J, with 7 bases in the middle. This CDR3 comprises 14 residues. CDR1 is SGHAT, CDR2 FQDESV, per germline (reference sequence). CDR3 DNA: TGTGCCAGCAGCTTATCGGGATCCAAAAACATTCAGTACTTC. Its translation is CASSLSGSKNIQYF.